These 7 T cell receptor beta chains were sequenced from one sample in a study. TCRdb re-analysed the 5' RACE reads in MiXCR, keeping a single row per CDR3 protein. The table records roughly 52,000 distinct CDR3 sequences, roughly a sixth of them present only once. The source material was naive CD4+ T cells sorted from blood. Described subset: naive CD4+ T cells, CD4+CD45RA+CD25-. The receptors were gathered from a female donor with breast cancer.

This chain connects TRBV20-1 to TRBJ1-1, with a tentative D call TRBD1 (5 bases). Between the trimmed V and J ends, which lost 0 bases and 0 bases, there was a span of 14 bases. This CDR3 spans 16 amino acids. Germline V lookup: CDR1 DFQATT, CDR2 SNEGSKA (reference sequence). The CDR3 DNA sequence: TGCAGTGCTAGAGATCGGGGCAGCCCTATGAACACTGAAGCTTTCTTT. As protein: CSARDRGSPMNTEAFF.

This chain links TRBV7-3 with TRBJ2-1, with 8 bases aligning to TRBD2. After removal of 5 bases from V and 9 bases from J, the junction contained 12 bases not matched to a gene. Germline V gives CDR1 SGHTA, CDR2 FQGTGA. The CDR3 runs 15 residues. Here the CDR3 DNA reads TGTGCCAGCAGCAGTAGCGGGATCGGCGAGGGTGAGCAGTTCTTC. It specifies CASSSSGIGEGEQFF.

The genes are TRBV5-1 and TRBJ2-2; TRBD2 matches 7 bases. Germline CDR1 SGHRS, CDR2 YFSETQ. The CDR3 consists of 14 residues. Trimming removed 0 bases from V and 7 bases from J; junction bases left unmatched: 3. CDR3 bases: TGCGCCAGCAGCTTGGCGGGAGGAGTCGGGGAGCTGTTTTTT. Its translation: CASSLAGGVGELFF.

Notes on this clonotype: This sequence may be a read error, since a much larger clone differs from it by one base. V gene TRBV7-3 combines with J gene TRBJ2-3; no clear D gene. This CDR3 is built from 15 residues. Germline V gives CDR1 SGHTA, CDR2 FQGTGA. In DNA, the CDR3 is TGTGCCAACAGCTTAAGCCCCACGGCCACAGATACGCAGTATTTT. Protein sequence: CANSLSPTATDTQYF.

The V call is TRBV14, the J call TRBJ1-2; no clear D gene. Trimming removed 0 bases from V and 4 bases from J, with 9 bases in between. Germline lookup yields CDR1 SGHDN and CDR2 FVKESK. The CDR3 consists of 14 residues. The CDR3 DNA sequence: TGTGCCAGCAGCCAAGAGGACGGAGTCTATGGCTACACCTTC. Amino acids: CASSQEDGVYGYTF.

The CDR3 coding sequence is TGTGCCAGCAGCAAACCGAACACTGAAGCTTTCTTT. This gives the protein CASSKPNTEAFF. The rearrangement joins TRBV11-2 to TRBJ1-1; D gene unclear. V lost 5 bases and J 1 base, leaving 5 bases between the germline ends. Germline V gene data show CDR1 as SGHAT and CDR2 as FQNNGV. The CDR3 has 12 residues.

This clonotype was counted between two and nine times. This chain links TRBV7-9 with TRBJ2-2; 9 positions agree with TRBD1. Germline lookup yields CDR1 SEHNR and CDR2 FQNEAQ (reference sequence). V lost 5 bases and J lost 1; bases outside the gene matches: 5. This CDR3 is 16 amino acids long. The DNA for the CDR3 is TGTGCCAGCAGCACACAGGGGGCGCGGAACACCGGGGAGCTGTTTTTT. This codes for CASSTQGARNTGELFF.